This TCR beta chain was profiled in a study of patients with pleural tuberculosis. Germline-derived CDR1 and CDR2 are MDHEN and SYDVKM. The CDR3 length is 15 residues. The V and J ends lost 7 bases and 2 bases, in that order; junction bases with no gene match: 9. This clonotype was picked up many times. TCRdb reanalysed the reads using MiXCR and keeps one entry per CDR3 protein. The sample includes around 50,000 distinct CDR3 sequences, around 6.7% of them seen just once. This sequence joins TRBV28 and TRBJ1-2; 8 nucleotides line up with TRBD1. This clonotype originated in a human donor with pleural tuberculosis. The CDR3 DNA is TGTGCCAGCATCAGACAGGGGAAAAAAAACTATGGCTACACCTTC. It encodes CASIRQGKKNYGYTF.